A selection of T cell receptor beta chains follows, all from one sample in a study of T-cell memory formation after mild COVID-19. TCRdb independently ran MiXCR on the 5' RACE reads; one entry per CDR3 protein. The table includes around 300,000 distinct CDR3 sequences, roughly 13% detected once. Sequencing was carried out using PBMCs or a T cell subset sorted from them (not recorded which). These receptors all stem from a man younger than 35 who had mild COVID-19 (a few samples of this study predate the infection). Cell type and time point are not known. CDR3s include the opening cysteine and the closing phenylalanine or tryptophan. The D gene is left open where the match is weak. A row's size may be missing; if present it is once, few, many or a size class.

CDR3 protein: CASSLGQGSTYEQYF
CDR3 DNA: TGCGCCAGCAGCTTGGGACAGGGGTCGACCTACGAGCAGTACTTC
V gene: TRBV5-1
D gene: TRBD1
J gene: TRBJ2-7
clone size: many

CDR3 protein: CASSQEWGWDGELFF
CDR3 DNA: TGCGCCAGCAGCCAAGAATGGGGTTGGGACGGGGAGCTGTTTTTT
V gene: TRBV4-3
D gene: .
J gene: TRBJ2-2
clone size: .

CDR3 protein: CSARSPSGGNNEQFF
CDR3 DNA: TGCAGTGCTAGGTCACCTAGCGGGGGCAACAATGAGCAGTTCTTC
V gene: TRBV20-1
D gene: TRBD2
J gene: TRBJ2-1
clone size: few

CDR3 protein: CASSGASNEQFF
CDR3 DNA: TGTGCCAGCAGTGGGGCTAGCAATGAGCAGTTCTTC
V gene: TRBV2
D gene: .
J gene: TRBJ2-1
clone size: few

CDR3 protein: CASGKGVLGNTIYF
CDR3 DNA: TGTGCCAGCGGGAAGGGGGTCTTGGGAAACACCATATATTTT
V gene: TRBV12-3/TRBV12-4
D gene: .
J gene: TRBJ1-3
clone size: .

CDR3 protein: CTSSLVLAGIYEQFF
CDR3 DNA: TGTACCAGCAGTTTAGTACTAGCGGGGATCTATGAGCAGTTCTTC
V gene: TRBV28
D gene: TRBD2
J gene: TRBJ2-1
clone size: .

CDR3 protein: CATSDGQGYEQFF
CDR3 DNA: TGTGCCACCAGTGATGGACAGGGTTATGAGCAGTTCTTC
V gene: TRBV24-1
D gene: TRBD1
J gene: TRBJ2-1
clone size: .

CDR3 protein: CAKDRVAGYTF
CDR3 DNA: TGTGCCAAAGACAGGGTGGCTGGCTACACCTTC
V gene: TRBV7-9
D gene: TRBD1
J gene: TRBJ1-2
clone size: few

CDR3 protein: CASGSSGNTIYF
CDR3 DNA: TGTGCCAGCGGCAGCTCTGGAAACACCATATATTTT
V gene: TRBV12-3/TRBV12-4
D gene: .
J gene: TRBJ1-3
clone size: many

CDR3 protein: CASSRDRPRLGEKLFF
CDR3 DNA: TGTGCCAGCAGCCGCGACAGGCCCAGACTCGGTGAAAAACTGTTTTTT
V gene: TRBV6-5
D gene: .
J gene: TRBJ1-4
clone size: many

CDR3 protein: CASSNGQHQHF
CDR3 DNA: TGTGCCAGCAGTAACGGACAGCACCAGCATTTT
V gene: TRBV2
D gene: .
J gene: TRBJ1-5
clone size: once

CDR3 protein: CASTNAGVETQYF
CDR3 DNA: TGTGCCAGCACCAACGCAGGGGTAGAGACCCAGTACTTC
V gene: TRBV12-3/TRBV12-4
D gene: .
J gene: TRBJ2-5
clone size: few

CDR3 protein: CASSPQGYNSPLHF
CDR3 DNA: TGTGCCAGCAGTCCACAGGGCTATAATTCACCCCTCCACTTT
V gene: TRBV27
D gene: .
J gene: TRBJ1-6
clone size: .

CDR3 protein: CASSNLDSGELFF
CDR3 DNA: TGTGCCAGCAGTAACCTAGACTCCGGGGAGCTGTTTTTT
V gene: TRBV7-2
D gene: .
J gene: TRBJ2-2
clone size: few

CDR3 protein: CASSLGPGTQYF
CDR3 DNA: TGTGCCAGCAGCTTAGGGCCAGGGACCCAGTACTTC
V gene: TRBV11-1
D gene: .
J gene: TRBJ2-5
clone size: .

CDR3 protein: CASSNQSPYEQYF
CDR3 DNA: TGTGCCAGCAGCAATCAGAGCCCATACGAGCAGTACTTC
V gene: TRBV6-5
D gene: .
J gene: TRBJ2-7
clone size: .

CDR3 protein: CASSLGDYPYNEQFF
CDR3 DNA: TGTGCCAGCAGTTTGGGGGACTATCCCTACAATGAGCAGTTCTTC
V gene: TRBV6-5
D gene: TRBD2
J gene: TRBJ2-1
clone size: few

CDR3 protein: CSGGHDNEKLFF
CDR3 DNA: TGCAGCGGAGGACACGATAATGAAAAACTGTTTTTT
V gene: TRBV29-1
D gene: .
J gene: TRBJ1-4
clone size: .

CDR3 protein: CGGSLANTGELFF
CDR3 DNA: TGCGGGGGTTCACTTGCGAACACCGGGGAGCTGTTTTTT
V gene: TRBV29-1
D gene: .
J gene: TRBJ2-2
clone size: .

CDR3 protein: CASSQYRRDFEAFF
CDR3 DNA: TGCGCCAGCAGCCAATACAGAAGGGACTTTGAAGCTTTCTTT
V gene: TRBV4-1
D gene: .
J gene: TRBJ1-1
clone size: many

CDR3 protein: CASSVFSGGSYSTDTQYF
CDR3 DNA: TGTGCCAGCAGCGTATTTAGCGGGGGGTCCTATAGCACAGATACGCAGTATTTT
V gene: TRBV9
D gene: TRBD2
J gene: TRBJ2-3
clone size: few

CDR3 protein: CASSYARGETQYF
CDR3 DNA: TGCGCCAGCAGCTATGCGCGTGGGGAGACCCAGTACTTC
V gene: TRBV5-1
D gene: .
J gene: TRBJ2-5
clone size: few

CDR3 protein: CASSFSARGPTDTQYF
CDR3 DNA: TGTGCCAGCAGCTTCTCGGCCAGGGGCCCCACAGATACGCAGTATTTT
V gene: TRBV5-4
D gene: .
J gene: TRBJ2-3
clone size: .

CDR3 protein: CASSAAGQGAKTQYF
CDR3 DNA: TGTGCCAGCAGCGCGGCGGGACAGGGGGCGAAGACCCAGTACTTC
V gene: TRBV5-5
D gene: TRBD1
J gene: TRBJ2-5
clone size: few

CDR3 protein: CASSSSGGIETQYF
CDR3 DNA: TGTGCCAGCAGTTCGAGCGGGGGGATTGAGACCCAGTACTTC
V gene: TRBV6-2/TRBV6-3
D gene: TRBD2
J gene: TRBJ2-5
clone size: .

CDR3 protein: CASSLRGEAQETQYF
CDR3 DNA: TGTGCCAGCAGCTTACGGGGGGAGGCTCAAGAGACCCAGTACTTC
V gene: TRBV7-9
D gene: TRBD2
J gene: TRBJ2-5
clone size: .

CDR3 protein: CASSFGLSQETQYF
CDR3 DNA: TGCGCCAGCAGCTTCGGACTGAGCCAAGAGACCCAGTACTTC
V gene: TRBV5-1
D gene: .
J gene: TRBJ2-5
clone size: few

CDR3 protein: CASSNSLRGPSSYEQYF
CDR3 DNA: TGTGCCAGCAGCAATTCCTTGCGGGGGCCGAGCTCCTACGAGCAGTACTTC
V gene: TRBV7-2
D gene: .
J gene: TRBJ2-7
clone size: .

CDR3 protein: CASSMRPGGQGNEQFF
CDR3 DNA: TGCGCCAGCAGCATGCGCCCAGGGGGCCAGGGCAATGAGCAGTTCTTC
V gene: TRBV5-1
D gene: TRBD1
J gene: TRBJ2-1
clone size: few

CDR3 protein: CAWSAGGGQPQHF
CDR3 DNA: TGTGCCTGGAGTGCAGGGGGCGGACAGCCCCAGCATTTT
V gene: TRBV30
D gene: TRBD1
J gene: TRBJ1-5
clone size: .

CDR3 protein: CASSNSVYGYTF
CDR3 DNA: TGTGCCAGCAGTAATTCAGTCTATGGCTACACCTTC
V gene: TRBV6-5
D gene: .
J gene: TRBJ1-2
clone size: .

CDR3 protein: CASSSGSPAPQYF
CDR3 DNA: TGTGCCAGCAGCAGCGGGTCTCCTGCCCCGCAGTACTTC
V gene: TRBV6-2/TRBV6-3
D gene: .
J gene: TRBJ2-7
clone size: .

CDR3 protein: CSASSPHLGLAYEQFF
CDR3 DNA: TGCAGTGCTAGTAGTCCCCATCTCGGACTAGCTTACGAGCAGTTCTTC
V gene: TRBV20-1
D gene: TRBD2
J gene: TRBJ2-1
clone size: few

CDR3 protein: CASSPGTSRSTDTQYF
CDR3 DNA: TGTGCCAGCAGCCCCGGGACTAGCCGAAGCACAGATACGCAGTATTTT
V gene: TRBV7-3
D gene: TRBD2
J gene: TRBJ2-3
clone size: few

CDR3 protein: CASSLNRETEAFF
CDR3 DNA: TGTGCCAGCAGCTTAAACAGGGAGACTGAAGCTTTCTTT
V gene: TRBV7-3
D gene: .
J gene: TRBJ1-1
clone size: .

CDR3 protein: CASSPGQGAFVGIDTQYF
CDR3 DNA: TGCGCCAGCAGCCCTGGACAGGGGGCTTTTGTGGGTATAGATACGCAGTATTTT
V gene: TRBV5-1
D gene: TRBD1
J gene: TRBJ2-3
clone size: .

CDR3 protein: CASSVGGQTGWGTDTQYF
CDR3 DNA: TGTGCCAGCAGCGTAGGAGGACAGACAGGGTGGGGCACAGATACGCAGTATTTT
V gene: TRBV9
D gene: TRBD1
J gene: TRBJ2-3
clone size: .

CDR3 protein: CASSLSGNPNYGYTF
CDR3 DNA: TGTGCCAGCAGTTTATCAGGAAATCCTAACTATGGCTACACCTTC
V gene: TRBV27
D gene: .
J gene: TRBJ1-2
clone size: .

CDR3 protein: CASQVLGGYTF
CDR3 DNA: TGTGCCAGCCAAGTCTTAGGTGGCTACACCTTC
V gene: TRBV12-3/TRBV12-4
D gene: .
J gene: TRBJ1-2
clone size: many

CDR3 protein: CASSQGQLNTEAFF
CDR3 DNA: TGCGCCAGCAGCCAGGGACAGTTGAACACTGAAGCTTTCTTT
V gene: TRBV4-1
D gene: TRBD1
J gene: TRBJ1-1
clone size: few

CDR3 protein: CATDTGPGANVLTF
CDR3 DNA: TGTGCCACAGATACCGGGCCTGGGGCCAACGTCCTGACTTTC
V gene: TRBV7-9
D gene: .
J gene: TRBJ2-6
clone size: .

CDR3 protein: CASRTGLGFDTQYF
CDR3 DNA: TGTGCCAGCAGGACGGGACTAGGGTTTGATACGCAGTATTTT
V gene: TRBV4-2
D gene: TRBD2
J gene: TRBJ2-3
clone size: .

CDR3 protein: CASSQGDNEKLFF
CDR3 DNA: TGCGCCAGCAGCCAAGGCGATAATGAAAAACTGTTTTTT
V gene: TRBV4-3
D gene: .
J gene: TRBJ1-4
clone size: .

CDR3 protein: CASSQTSGGLYYEQYF
CDR3 DNA: TGCGCCAGCAGCCAGACTAGCGGGGGGCTCTACTACGAGCAGTACTTC
V gene: TRBV4-3
D gene: TRBD2
J gene: TRBJ2-7
clone size: few

CDR3 protein: CASSLVWDTQYF
CDR3 DNA: TGCGCCAGCAGCTTGGTCTGGGATACGCAGTATTTT
V gene: TRBV5-1
D gene: .
J gene: TRBJ2-3
clone size: many

CDR3 protein: CASSGPDTSYEQYF
CDR3 DNA: TGTGCCAGCAGTGGTCCAGACACTTCCTACGAGCAGTACTTC
V gene: TRBV25-1
D gene: .
J gene: TRBJ2-7
clone size: few

CDR3 protein: CAIKVADEQFF
CDR3 DNA: TGTGCCATCAAGGTAGCGGATGAGCAGTTCTTC
V gene: TRBV10-3
D gene: .
J gene: TRBJ2-1
clone size: .

CDR3 protein: CASRVSGATSTDTQYF
CDR3 DNA: TGCGCCAGCAGAGTTAGCGGGGCTACCAGCACAGATACGCAGTATTTT
V gene: TRBV5-1
D gene: TRBD2
J gene: TRBJ2-3
clone size: .

CDR3 protein: CASRDSFSGNTIYF
CDR3 DNA: TGTGCCAGCAGGGACAGTTTCTCTGGAAACACCATATATTTT
V gene: TRBV25-1
D gene: .
J gene: TRBJ1-3
clone size: .

CDR3 protein: CASSSRTGHSGNTIYF
CDR3 DNA: TGTGCCAGCAGCTCTAGGACAGGCCACTCTGGAAACACCATATATTTT
V gene: TRBV7-9
D gene: TRBD1
J gene: TRBJ1-3
clone size: once

CDR3 protein: CASSNNNYGYTF
CDR3 DNA: TGTGCCAGTTCTAACAATAACTATGGCTACACCTTC
V gene: TRBV18
D gene: .
J gene: TRBJ1-2
clone size: .

CDR3 protein: CASSRDPGSYNEQFF
CDR3 DNA: TGCGCCAGCAGCCGGGACCCGGGCTCCTACAATGAGCAGTTCTTC
V gene: TRBV5-1
D gene: .
J gene: TRBJ2-1
clone size: .

CDR3 protein: CASSLGLAMQTQYF
CDR3 DNA: TGTGCCAGCAGCTTAGGCCTAGCGATGCAGACCCAGTACTTC
V gene: TRBV7-2
D gene: .
J gene: TRBJ2-5
clone size: many

CDR3 protein: CASSQDGSLNYGYTF
CDR3 DNA: TGCGCCAGCAGCCAAGACGGGTCCCTTAACTATGGCTACACCTTC
V gene: TRBV4-3
D gene: .
J gene: TRBJ1-2
clone size: few

CDR3 protein: CASSPEGPRGVEGYTF
CDR3 DNA: TGCGCCAGCAGCCCCGAGGGACCCAGGGGAGTTGAAGGCTACACCTTC
V gene: TRBV4-1
D gene: .
J gene: TRBJ1-2
clone size: few

CDR3 protein: CASGLPIVGGANVLTF
CDR3 DNA: TGTGCTAGTGGTTTACCCATTGTGGGTGGGGCCAACGTCCTGACTTTC
V gene: TRBV12-5
D gene: .
J gene: TRBJ2-6
clone size: few

CDR3 protein: CASSLGLNTQYF
CDR3 DNA: TGTGCCAGCAGCCTAGGGTTGAATACGCAGTATTTT
V gene: TRBV6-2/TRBV6-3
D gene: .
J gene: TRBJ2-3
clone size: .

CDR3 protein: CASSLLVSGNTIYF
CDR3 DNA: TGTGCCAGCAGCTTACTGGTCTCTGGAAACACCATATATTTT
V gene: TRBV7-9
D gene: .
J gene: TRBJ1-3
clone size: .

CDR3 protein: CASSPRSTVWGYTF
CDR3 DNA: TGTGCCAGCAGCCCACGCTCGACAGTGTGGGGCTACACCTTC
V gene: TRBV6-6
D gene: .
J gene: TRBJ1-2
clone size: .

CDR3 protein: CASSLGGSQYF
CDR3 DNA: TGTGCCAGCAGCTTAGGTGGATCCCAGTACTTC
V gene: TRBV7-9
D gene: .
J gene: TRBJ2-5
clone size: .